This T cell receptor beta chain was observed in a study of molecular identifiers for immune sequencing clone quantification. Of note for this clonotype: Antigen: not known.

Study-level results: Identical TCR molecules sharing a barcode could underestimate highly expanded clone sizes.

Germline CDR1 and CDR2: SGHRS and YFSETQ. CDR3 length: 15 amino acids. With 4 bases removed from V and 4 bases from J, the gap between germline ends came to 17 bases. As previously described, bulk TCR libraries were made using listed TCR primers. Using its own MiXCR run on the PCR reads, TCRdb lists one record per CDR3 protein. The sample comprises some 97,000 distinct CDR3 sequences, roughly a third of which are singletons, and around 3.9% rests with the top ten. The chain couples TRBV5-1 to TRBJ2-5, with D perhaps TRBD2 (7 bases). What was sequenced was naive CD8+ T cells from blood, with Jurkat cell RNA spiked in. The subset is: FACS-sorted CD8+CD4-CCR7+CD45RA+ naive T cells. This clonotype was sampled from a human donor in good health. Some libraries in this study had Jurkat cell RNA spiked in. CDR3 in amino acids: CASSPGGQGAETQYF. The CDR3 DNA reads TGCGCCAGCAGCCCCGGGGGGCAGGGTGCAGAGACCCAGTACTTC.